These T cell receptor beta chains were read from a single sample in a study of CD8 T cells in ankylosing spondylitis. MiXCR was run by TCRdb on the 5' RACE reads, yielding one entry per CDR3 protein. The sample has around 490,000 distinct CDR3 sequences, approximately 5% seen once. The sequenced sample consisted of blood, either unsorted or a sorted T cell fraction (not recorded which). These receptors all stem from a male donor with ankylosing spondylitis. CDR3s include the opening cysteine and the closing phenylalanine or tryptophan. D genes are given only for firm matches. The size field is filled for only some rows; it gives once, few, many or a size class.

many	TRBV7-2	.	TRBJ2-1	TGTGCCAGCAGCCTAGGGGGGAGGGGCGCAACCTACAATGAGCAGTTCTTC	CASSLGGRGATYNEQFF
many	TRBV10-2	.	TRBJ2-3	TGCGCCAGCAGTCCCGCAGGGGGGGTGAGGACAGATACGCAGTATTTT	CASSPAGGVRTDTQYF
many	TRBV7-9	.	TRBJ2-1	TGTGCCAGCAGCGGACGGGACTTCTCCTACAATGAGCAGTTCTTC	CASSGRDFSYNEQFF
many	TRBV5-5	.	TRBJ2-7	TGTGCCAGCAGCTTTGGTACAGGCTCTTTCTACTACGAGCAGTACTTC	CASSFGTGSFYYEQYF
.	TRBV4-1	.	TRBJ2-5	TGCGCCAGCAGCCCGGACGGCGGAGAGACCCAGTACTTC	CASSPDGGETQYF
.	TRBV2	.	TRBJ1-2	TGTGCCAGCAGTGAACAGGAGCCAGAACCAAACTATGGCTACACCTTC	CASSEQEPEPNYGYTF
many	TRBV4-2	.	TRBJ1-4	TGTGCCAGCAGCGAGACTGTCTTACAGGGAGCTGGTGAAAAACTGTTTTTT	CASSETVLQGAGEKLFF
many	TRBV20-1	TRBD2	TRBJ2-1	TGCAGTGCCGAGGGACTAGCGGGAGAAGGAAATGAGCAGTTCTTC	CSAEGLAGEGNEQFF
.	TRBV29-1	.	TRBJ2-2	TGCAGCGTTGAAGGCGCAGGGTTGAGGACCGGGGAGCTGTTTTTT	CSVEGAGLRTGELFF
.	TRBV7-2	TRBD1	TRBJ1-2	TGTGCCAGCAGCTTAGGAGGGACAGGGGGGTATGGCTACACCTTC	CASSLGGTGGYGYTF
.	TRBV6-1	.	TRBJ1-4	TGTGCCAGCAGTCTCACAGTTCTTAATGAAAAACTGTTTTTT	CASSLTVLNEKLFF
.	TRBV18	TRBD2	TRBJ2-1	TGTGCCAGCTCTAGAGCGGGGGAAGAAGATGAGCAGTTCTTC	CASSRAGEEDEQFF
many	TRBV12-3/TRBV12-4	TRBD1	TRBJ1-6	TGTGCCAGCAGCCTGACAGGGAATGGATCACCCCTCCACTTT	CASSLTGNGSPLHF
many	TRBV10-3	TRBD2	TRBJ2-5	TGTGCCATCAGTGACCCTGGGACTAGCGGGAGCGAGACCCAGTACTTC	CAISDPGTSGSETQYF
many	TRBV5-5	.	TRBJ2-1	TGTGCCAGCAGCTTGGGGGACTCGTGGAGTGAGCAGTTCTTC	CASSLGDSWSEQFF
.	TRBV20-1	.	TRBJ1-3	TGCAGTGCCGGCCGGAGGGGCTCTGGAAACACCATATATTTT	CSAGRRGSGNTIYF